Below, 11 T cell receptor beta chains from the same sample are listed, as sequenced in a study of T cell responses to AZD1222 COVID-19 vaccine. Profiling relied on immunoSEQ multiplex PCR, and the TCRdb table lists in-frame clones only, not all of them. The table has 130,000 to 150,000 clones, around nine tenths seen once. Here the sequenced sample was peripheral blood, taken on day 0 of AZD1222 vaccination. Source of these receptors: an adult in good health.

The chain employs TRBV4-3 and TRBJ2-7; no clear D gene. The V gene lost 4 bases and the J gene lost 9 bases, with 13 bases spanning the gap. This CDR3 is 12 amino acids long. The germline gives CDR1 LGHNA, CDR2 YSLEER. Here the CDR3 DNA reads TGCGCCAGCAGCCGCGATGGGTCAGGGCAGTACTTC. Protein product: CASSRDGSGQYF.

The gene calls are TRBV7-9 and TRBJ2-5; tentatively, D is TRBD1 (6 bases). Germline assignment: CDR1 SEHNR and CDR2 FQNEAQ (reference sequence). Trimming removed 8 bases from V and 4 bases from J, with 17 bases in between. The CDR3 loop spans 14 amino acids. The chain's CDR3 is CASGGRGNVETQYF. The CDR3 DNA reads TGTGCCAGCGGTGGCAGGGGTAATGTAGAGACCCAGTACTTC.

V and J are TRBV6-2 or TRBV6-3 and TRBJ2-7; the match to TRBD1 covers 9 bases. Germline CDR1 MNHEY, CDR2 SVGEGT. Germline trimming cut 0 bases from V and 0 bases from J; bases unmatched to any gene: 0. The CDR3 totals 15 residues. The CDR3 here is CASSYSGQGSYEQYF. CDR3 nucleotide sequence: TGTGCCAGCAGTTACTCGGGACAGGGCTCCTACGAGCAGTACTTC.

The chain has TRBV28 and TRBJ1-2; no reliable D call. V gave up 3 bases and J gave up 6 bases, with 5 bases separating them. Germline-derived CDR1 and CDR2 are MDHEN and SYDVKM. The CDR3 spans 11 residues. As DNA, the CDR3 is TGTGCCAGCAGTTTGGATGATGGCTACACCTTC. Translating it yields CASSLDDGYTF.

The chain combines TRBV19 with TRBJ2-5; D is undetermined. With 1 base removed from V and 3 bases from J, the gap between germline ends came to 6 bases. The CDR3 runs 13 residues. In germline, CDR1 is LNHDA, CDR2 SQIVND (reference sequence). CDR3 sequence (DNA): TGTGCCAGTAGTATAGTTAGGGAAGAGACCCAGTACTTC. It encodes CASSIVREETQYF. The entire variable domain, with the rest obtained from reference TRBV19 and TRBJ2-5, is as follows: DGGITQSPKYLFRKEGQNVTLSCEQNLNHDAMYWYRQDPGQGLRLIYYSQIVNDFQKGDIAEGYSVSREKKESFPLTVTSAQKNPTAFYLCASSIVREETQYFGPGTRLLVL.

The chain has TRBV7-2 and TRBJ2-6; TRBD1 might be the D (5 bases). From germline, CDR1 is SGHTA and CDR2 FQGNSA. The CDR3 is made up of 18 amino acids. Trimming took off 1 base at V and 2 bases at J, with 15 bases between the two ends. CDR3 coding DNA: TGTGCCAGCAGCTTAGTGGGGCAGGGTACTACTGGGGCCAACGTCCTGACTTTC. It is translated as CASSLVGQGTTGANVLTF.

The chain has TRBV19 and TRBJ1-2, with 7 bases identical to TRBD1. Germline-derived CDR1 and CDR2 are LNHDA and SQIVND (reference sequence). After removal of 10 bases from V and 8 bases from J, the junction contained 19 bases not matched to a gene. This CDR3 is 15 amino acids long. This CDR3 is CATTSAQTGPHGYTF. The CDR3 DNA follows: TGTGCCACCACTAGCGCACAGACAGGGCCCCACGGCTACACCTTC.

DNA for the CDR3: TGTGCCAGCTCACGAACCCAACAGGTTTATAATGAAGCTTTCTTT. The encoded protein is CASSRTQQVYNEAFF. The chain is built from TRBV18 and TRBJ1-1, with D possibly being TRBD1 (5 bases). Trimming removed 4 bases from V and 7 bases from J, with 19 bases in between. Germline CDR1 reads KGHSH; CDR2 reads LQKENI. This CDR3 comprises 15 residues. Full variable domain (missing parts from reference TRBV18 and TRBJ1-1): NAGVMQNPRHLVRRRGQEARLRCSPMKGHSHVYWYRQLPEEGLKFMVYLQKENIIDESGMPKERFSAEFPKEGPSILRIQQVVRGDSAAYFCASSRTQQVYNEAFFGQGTRLTVV.

CDR3 protein: CASSPPLGNQPQHF. Here the CDR3 DNA reads TGTGCCAGCAGTCCCCCCTTAGGGAATCAGCCCCAGCATTTT. This sequence joins TRBV28 and TRBJ1-5, with no clear D. V lost 5 bases and J 4 bases, leaving 12 bases between the germline ends. This CDR3 has 14 residues. Germline CDR1 MDHEN, CDR2 SYDVKM.

The rearrangement uses TRBV9 and TRBJ1-2; D is uncertain. The CDR3 is 12 residues long. The V end was cut by 0 bases, the J end by 8 bases, with 8 bases between. The V gene's germline CDR1 is SGDLS and CDR2 YYNGEE. CDR3 loop: CASSVEGSGYTF. CDR3 nucleotides: TGTGCCAGCAGCGTAGAAGGGTCGGGCTACACCTTC.

This rearrangement joins TRBV24-1 to TRBJ2-5, with 8 nucleotides matching TRBD1. Trimming cost V 4 bases and J 1 base; bases outside gene matches: 4. The CDR3 covers 15 residues. Germline V gene data show CDR1 as KGHDR and CDR2 as SFDVKD. The CDR3 nucleotides are TGTGCCACCAGTGAGCCCCAGGGGGCCCAAGAGACCCAGTACTTC. This gives the protein CATSEPQGAQETQYF.